This T cell receptor (beta chain) is drawn from a study of blood T cells in healthy people across ages. The authors ran a second PCR of about 7 to 11 cycles using a sample-barcoded 5' primer and a J-beta primer mix. MiXCR, applied by TCRdb to the 5' RACE reads, yields one record per CDR3 protein. The sample lists 1.5 million to 2 million distinct CDR3 sequences; roughly 50% were seen once. The V gene lost 1 base and the J gene lost 9 bases, with 7 bases spanning the gap. This CDR3 is 12 amino acids long. Germline V gene lookup returns CDR1 MGHDK and CDR2 SYGVNS. This receptor was obtained from a middle-aged woman in good health. The chain is built from TRBV25-1 and TRBJ2-4, with D unresolved. Sequenced sample: blood. CDR3 DNA: TGTGCCAGCAGTGAATCCGATAGCATTCAGTACTTC. As protein: CASSESDSIQYF.